These T cell receptor beta chains were read from a single sample in a study of T cell responses to AZD1222 COVID-19 vaccine. The protocol was immunoSEQ multiplex PCR, while the TCRdb copy is restricted to in-frame clones and leaves out a portion. Of about 220,000 clones listed, around 93% are singletons. This material consisted of peripheral blood, taken on day 0 of MenACWY control vaccination. The receptors shown here come from an adult in good health. The CDR3 runs from the conserved cysteine through the conserved F or W. Fields, in order: V gene, CDR3 length, J gene, D gene, clone size, CDR3 protein, CDR3 DNA. A D gene is named only where the DNA matches it firmly. For some rows the clone size is stated as once, few or many, or as a class when expanded; others skip it.

v_gene: TRBV6-5; len: 16; j_gene: TRBJ1-6; d_gene: TRBD1; abundance: few; CDR3aa: CASSYGGQGLRSPLHF; CDR3nt: TGTGCCAGCAGTTACGGGGGACAGGGGTTAAGATCACCCCTCCACTTT
v_gene: TRBV14; len: 16; j_gene: TRBJ1-4; d_gene: TRBD1; abundance: .; CDR3aa: CASSQGTGATNEKLFF; CDR3nt: TGTGCCAGCAGCCAAGGGACAGGGGCAACTAATGAAAAACTGTTTTTT
v_gene: TRBV3-1/TRBV3-2; len: 12; j_gene: TRBJ1-1; d_gene: TRBD1; abundance: .; CDR3aa: CASNSEGGSAFF; CDR3nt: TGTGCCAGCAATTCAGAAGGGGGCTCGGCTTTCTTT
v_gene: TRBV30; len: 14; j_gene: TRBJ1-1; d_gene: .; abundance: once; CDR3aa: CAWSVTGMNTEAFF; CDR3nt: TGTGCCTGGAGTGTTACGGGAATGAACACTGAAGCTTTCTTT
v_gene: TRBV19; len: 13; j_gene: TRBJ1-5; d_gene: .; abundance: .; CDR3aa: CASTLDRYQPQHF; CDR3nt: TGTGCCAGTACCTTGGACAGATATCAGCCCCAGCATTTT
v_gene: TRBV7-3; len: 13; j_gene: TRBJ2-5; d_gene: .; abundance: once; CDR3aa: CASRLSPQETQYF; CDR3nt: TGTGCCAGCAGACTATCACCACAAGAGACCCAGTACTTC
v_gene: TRBV12-3/TRBV12-4; len: 13; j_gene: TRBJ1-1; d_gene: .; abundance: once; CDR3aa: CASSGSVNTEAFF; CDR3nt: TGTGCCAGCAGTGGCTCAGTGAACACTGAAGCTTTCTTT
v_gene: TRBV27; len: 15; j_gene: TRBJ2-7; d_gene: .; abundance: .; CDR3aa: CASSLVDSSRREQYF; CDR3nt: TGTGCCAGCAGTTTAGTCGACAGTAGCAGGAGGGAGCAGTACTTC
v_gene: TRBV10-1; len: 15; j_gene: TRBJ2-1; d_gene: .; abundance: .; CDR3aa: CASSDRLASYNEQFF; CDR3nt: TGCGCCAGCAGTGATCGGCTAGCCTCCTACAATGAGCAGTTCTTC
v_gene: TRBV28; len: 12; j_gene: TRBJ1-2; d_gene: .; abundance: .; CDR3aa: CASRGGAFGYTF; CDR3nt: TGTGCCAGCCGAGGGGGGGCATTTGGCTACACCTTC
v_gene: TRBV5-1; len: 16; j_gene: TRBJ2-1; d_gene: TRBD2; abundance: .; CDR3aa: CASSLEPSGGYNEQFF; CDR3nt: TGCGCCAGCAGCTTGGAGCCTAGCGGGGGCTACAATGAGCAGTTCTTC
v_gene: TRBV24-1; len: 17; j_gene: TRBJ2-3; d_gene: TRBD1; abundance: .; CDR3aa: CATSSRWGQGVKDTQYF; CDR3nt: TGTGCCACCAGTTCGCGTTGGGGACAGGGTGTGAAAGATACGCAGTATTTT
v_gene: TRBV27; len: 17; j_gene: TRBJ2-7; d_gene: TRBD1; abundance: .; CDR3aa: CASSLYSSGTGAYEQYF; CDR3nt: TGTGCCAGCAGTTTATACTCCTCCGGGACAGGAGCCTACGAGCAGTACTTC
v_gene: TRBV15; len: 12; j_gene: TRBJ2-2; d_gene: .; abundance: .; CDR3aa: CATSRETGELFF; CDR3nt: TGTGCCACCAGCCGGGAAACCGGGGAGCTGTTTTTT
v_gene: TRBV3-1/TRBV3-2; len: 14; j_gene: TRBJ2-5; d_gene: .; abundance: .; CDR3aa: CASSQKGRGMTQYF; CDR3nt: TGTGCCAGCAGCCAAAAAGGGCGGGGAATGACCCAGTACTTC
v_gene: TRBV10-2; len: 13; j_gene: TRBJ1-6; d_gene: .; abundance: .; CDR3aa: CASSESQGTTLHF; CDR3nt: TGCGCCAGCAGTGAATCCCAGGGGACGACCCTCCACTTT
v_gene: TRBV14; len: 16; j_gene: TRBJ1-1; d_gene: .; abundance: .; CDR3aa: CASSQARFAFGVGAFF; CDR3nt: TGTGCCAGCAGCCAAGCCCGATTCGCGTTCGGGGTAGGAGCTTTCTTT
v_gene: TRBV19; len: 15; j_gene: TRBJ1-1; d_gene: .; abundance: .; CDR3aa: CASSIWGRGNTEAFF; CDR3nt: TGTGCCAGTAGTATATGGGGCCGCGGGAACACTGAAGCTTTCTTT
v_gene: TRBV6-1; len: 15; j_gene: TRBJ1-2; d_gene: TRBD1; abundance: .; CDR3aa: CASSEGTGGFYGYTF; CDR3nt: TGTGCCAGCAGTGAAGGGACAGGGGGCTTCTATGGCTACACCTTC
v_gene: TRBV6-6; len: 15; j_gene: TRBJ2-3; d_gene: TRBD2; abundance: .; CDR3aa: CASSLGGGLTDTQYF; CDR3nt: TGTGCCAGCAGTCTCGGCGGGGGGCTCACAGATACGCAGTATTTT
v_gene: TRBV7-3; len: 15; j_gene: TRBJ1-6; d_gene: .; abundance: .; CDR3aa: CASSLGYDGNSPLHF; CDR3nt: TGTGCCAGCAGCTTAGGCTACGACGGGAATTCACCCCTCCACTTT
v_gene: TRBV7-9; len: 14; j_gene: TRBJ1-1; d_gene: .; abundance: .; CDR3aa: CASSSPGFGTEAFF; CDR3nt: TGTGCCAGCAGCTCCCCCGGTTTTGGCACTGAAGCTTTCTTT
v_gene: TRBV6-1; len: 18; j_gene: TRBJ2-5; d_gene: TRBD1; abundance: .; CDR3aa: CASSENRPTDRLQETQYF; CDR3nt: TGTGCCAGCAGTGAAAACCGTCCGACGGACAGGCTCCAAGAGACCCAGTACTTC
v_gene: TRBV7-9; len: 14; j_gene: TRBJ1-1; d_gene: TRBD1; abundance: .; CDR3aa: CASSPDRVKTEAFF; CDR3nt: TGTGCCAGCAGCCCGGACAGGGTAAAAACTGAAGCTTTCTTT
v_gene: TRBV27; len: 16; j_gene: TRBJ2-2; d_gene: .; abundance: .; CDR3aa: CASSRTGLANTGELFF; CDR3nt: TGTGCCAGCAGTAGAACGGGGCTAGCGAACACCGGGGAGCTGTTTTTT
v_gene: TRBV2; len: 13; j_gene: TRBJ1-5; d_gene: .; abundance: .; CDR3aa: CASSEGRQRTQHF; CDR3nt: TGTGCCAGCAGTGAAGGACGTCAGAGAACCCAACATTTT